What follows describes a single TCR beta chain. No antigen is known for it. Base qualities are not provided; no much larger clone lies one nucleotide away. Interpreted using the paper, the treatment or condition label stands for: live attenuated yellow fever vaccine strain. At every blood-draw timepoint, two biological replicates of bulk PBMCs were collected. PBMCs were isolated from peripheral blood using a standard Ficoll-Paque protocol. TriZol was used to extract RNA from bulk PBMCs, CD4 and CD8 fractions, and dextramer-positive and dextramer-negative fractions. The data stem from a study of T cells after yellow fever vaccination (dated by TCRdb to the late 2010s). About the study as a whole: Libraries from fractions with low cell numbers were prepared with the SMART-Seq v4 Ultra Low Input RNA kit. To follow T-cell clones before and after primary and booster YFV17D yellow fever vaccination, bulk TCR alpha and beta repertoires were sequenced over time. The cohort comprised two healthy male donors, one aged 18 to 30 and one aged 30 to 39 years. Blood samples were taken at several timepoints before and after primary and secondary immunization, and bulk PBMC replicates and cell subsets were isolated.

Relative to germline, V is 3 bases shorter and J is 1 base shorter, with 9 bases between their ends. Counted from cysteine to phenylalanine, this CDR3 has 13 amino acids. Only CDR3 DNA is held: 39 bases, read in frame from base 1. For CDR1 and CDR2, the germline V gene (reference sequence) lists DFQATT and SNEGSKA. General study outcomes and caveats: Because only two donors were included in the study, the extent to which the findings can be generalized is limited. A small share of clonotypes occurred in both CD4 and CD8 compartments, likely arising from convergent recombination. Most clones expanded after primary vaccination were re-detected after the booster (around 96% of CD4 and roughly 87% of CD8), suggesting broad memory maintenance. Compared with the primary T-cell response, the secondary T-cell response was faster but weaker, reaching its peak on day 5 rather than on day 15. Because abundant contaminating clonotypes from the bulk population could be contained in FACS-sorted repertoires, computational filtering was required.

Synthesis of TCR cDNA relied on 5'RACE template switching, a step that introduced a universal primer site along with unique molecular identifiers. Priming for cDNA synthesis came from both the TCR alpha and TCR beta constant segments. Library amplification used two PCR steps, and the second PCR step added sample barcodes and sequencing adapters. Sequencing of libraries was performed on Illumina HiSeq 2500 (2x100 bp) or NovaSeq (2x150 bp). Regarding the original processing steps: MIGEC was used to demultiplex reads and collapse the reads into UMI consensus sequences, and MiXCR was used for V(D)J alignment. Clonotypes responding to the vaccine were identified with edgeR on replicate PBMC samples, with the criteria of FDR below 0.01 and a log2 fold change above 5 up to day 15. Each bulk clonotype was labeled CD4 or CD8 based on which sequenced repertoire, CD4 or CD8, contained the clonotype at higher abundance. TCRdb reanalyzed the raw reads on its own, using fastp at Q25 for trimming and MiXCR for clone calling, and kept in-frame beta chains. Entries are consolidated by CDR3 protein sequence, retaining the most common genes and DNA. The V and J calls follow TCRdb's processing rather than the paper's. A total of approximately 580,000 distinct CDR3 sequences appear in this sample, roughly a sixth of them only once. Clones ranked in the top ten supply roughly 17% of the sample.

The TCR originated in a man younger than 35 who received the YFV17D yellow fever vaccine. The chain is encoded by TRBV20-1 joined to TRBJ1-1; the D gene lacks a confident call. Specimen: PBMCs, collected less than 6 days after the first yellow fever vaccination. The base sequence is TGCAGTGCTAGGCCCGGAGGGAACACTGAAGCTTTCTTT. This translates into CSARPGGNTEAFF.